This record looks at one TCR beta chain sequence and its context. Its antigen is still unknown. The sample belongs to a study of vaccination effects on CD4 cells after COVID-19. Overall study findings and caveats: Late after vaccination, infection- and vaccine-induced clones showed marked clonal contraction.

This table comes from immunoSEQ multiplex PCR, and its TCRdb copy is limited to in-frame clones, with some not included. The data show 65,000 to 90,000 clones, 60% to 75% seen once. Trimming took off 2 bases at V and 1 base at J, with 7 bases between the two ends. Germline CDR1 SGHTA, CDR2 FQGTGA. This CDR3 has 14 amino acids. Within the ViraFEST assay, antigen-specific CD4+ T cells underwent expansion with viral peptide pools prior to sequencing. Following culture for around 10 days, CD4+ T cells were isolated. Each vaccine recipient was nucleocapsid antibody negative and had no prior SARS-CoV-2 infection. The authors replaced half the medium with IL-2 medium on days 3 and 7.

The source is a human donor who received a COVID-19 vaccine. The sequenced sample was CD4+ T cells from PBMCs cultured with HCoV-NL63 spike peptides, obtained before COVID-19 vaccination. The J gene is TRBJ2-3, the V gene TRBV7-3; the D gene is possibly TRBD1 (5 bases). CDR3 DNA: TGTGCCAGCAGCTTACAGGGTGGCACAGATACGCAGTATTTT. Translating it yields CASSLQGGTDTQYF.